Below, 28 T cell receptor beta chains from the same sample are listed, as sequenced in a study of T cell repertoires in cytomegalovirus infection. No antigen has been identified for these receptors. TCRdb re-called the reads through MiXCR, storing one row per CDR3 protein. The repertoire holds about half a million distinct CDR3 sequences, with 33% as singletons. This specimen was cultured PBMCs, taken from culture after CMV antigen stimulation. The receptors here all came from a human donor in good health (CMV status not recorded). Some clones in this sample may be carry-over from other donors' samples.

The chain joins TRBV7-6 to TRBJ2-5; possibly TRBD2 for D (6 bases). The CDR3 loop spans 16 amino acids. Trimming removed 1 base at V and 1 base at J, with 13 bases between. Germline lookup yields CDR1 SGHVS and CDR2 FNYEAQ. CDR3 nucleotide sequence: TGTGCCAGCAGCTTAGGAGGGGCGGGGACCCAAGAGACCCAGTACTTC. It yields the protein CASSLGGAGTQETQYF.

The rearrangement uses TRBV10-3 and TRBJ1-6, with D perhaps TRBD1 (5 bases). Germline assignment: CDR1 ENHRY and CDR2 SYGVKD. Between the trimmed V and J ends, which lost 8 bases and 5 bases, there was a span of 16 bases. CDR3 length equals 15 residues. The CDR3 DNA reads TGTGCCATCTTCAGACAGATAGGTGATAATTCACCCCTCCACTTT. It codes for CAIFRQIGDNSPLHF.

The genes are TRBV15 and TRBJ2-7; perhaps TRBD2 as D (6 bases). This CDR3 contains 14 residues. Trimming left V 0 bases short and J 2 bases short, with 8 bases between. The germline V gene encodes CDR1 LNHNV and CDR2 YYDKDF (reference sequence). In DNA form, the CDR3 reads TGTGCCACCAGCAGAGATCGCGGGACCTACGAGCAGTACGTC. It encodes CATSRDRGTYEQYV.

This chain joins TRBV7-4 and TRBJ2-3; D is ambiguous. The CDR3 consists of 16 residues. The germline V and J ends were trimmed by 7 bases and 0 bases, with 17 bases remaining between them. Per germline, CDR1 SGHVT and CDR2 SQSDAQ. CDR3 DNA: TGTGCCAGCACCCTAGGAGCAGCGACTAGCACAGATACGCAGTATTTT. Encoded protein: CASTLGAATSTDTQYF. Full variable domain (rest looked up from reference TRBV7-4 and TRBJ2-3): GAGVSQSPRYKVAKRGRDVALRCDSISGHVTLYWYRQTLGQGSEVLTYSQSDAQRDKSGRPSGRFSAERPERSVSTLKIQRTEQGDSAVYLCASTLGAATSTDTQYFGPGTRLTVL.

This clonotype was recorded a few times. The chain uses TRBV7-2 and TRBJ1-1; a weak D match, TRBD1 (5 bases). The germline V and J ends were trimmed by 7 bases and 0 bases, with 18 bases remaining between them. There are 16 residues in the CDR3. CDR1 and CDR2 from the germline V gene are SGHTA and FQGNSA. The CDR3, as DNA: TGTGCCAGCACCATGGGGGGGGGGGTCATGAACACTGAAGCTTTCTTT. As protein: CASTMGGGVMNTEAFF.

The V and J genes are TRBV7-6 and TRBJ2-1; D is perhaps TRBD2 (5 bases). Per germline, CDR1 SGHVS and CDR2 FNYEAQ. The ends were cut back, 5 bases at V and 0 bases at J, with 14 bases in the middle. The CDR3 totals 16 residues. The CDR3 sequence is CASSLSSPSSYNEQFF. DNA for the CDR3: TGTGCCAGCAGCCTGTCTAGCCCCAGCTCCTACAATGAGCAGTTCTTC.

This clonotype was seen repeatedly, ten times or more. The J gene is TRBJ2-3, the V gene TRBV7-2, with 10 bases matching TRBD2. CDR3 length: 16 residues. Germline lookup yields CDR1 SGHTA and CDR2 FQGNSA. The V gene end was trimmed by 3 bases and the J gene end by 1 base; junction bases not matched to a gene: 4. The CDR3 loop is CASSLRLAGRTDTQYF. CDR3 DNA sequence: TGTGCCAGCAGCTTGCGACTAGCGGGCCGCACAGATACGCAGTATTTT.

The chain has TRBV29-1 and TRBJ1-2; 8 bases match TRBD1. The CDR3 is made up of 12 amino acids. Germline V CDR1 and CDR2: SQVTM, ANQGSEA. After removal of 6 bases from V and 2 bases from J, the junction contained 2 bases not matched to a gene. The CDR3 reads CSVRGRNYGYTF. The DNA for the CDR3 is TGCAGCGTCAGGGGGCGCAACTATGGCTACACCTTC.

V and J are TRBV6-5 and TRBJ2-1, with 9 nucleotides matching TRBD2. Germline loops: CDR1 MNHEY, CDR2 SVGAGI. The length of the CDR3 is 17 residues. The trim removed 2 bases at V and 8 bases at J, leaving 13 bases unmatched. CDR3 sequence (DNA): TGTGCCAGCAGTTACGGGGGGTCTAGCGGGATAGGAGATGAGCAGTTCTTC. Translating gives CASSYGGSSGIGDEQFF.

This chain joins TRBV7-3 and TRBJ2-2; 7 positions match TRBD1. The CDR3 has 12 residues. Per germline, CDR1 SGHTA and CDR2 FQGTGA. V was clipped by 5 bases and J by 7 bases; unmatched bases: 1. CDR3 in DNA: TGTGCCAGCAGCCGGACAGGCGGGGAGCTGTTTTTT. This translates into CASSRTGGELFF.

This clonotype was observed a handful of times. The chain links TRBV6-2 or TRBV6-3 to TRBJ1-5; D gene uncertain. V dropped 2 bases and J dropped 5 bases, with 7 bases sitting between them. CDR1 MNHEY and CDR2 SVGEGT come from the germline V gene. This CDR3 comprises 13 residues. In DNA form, the CDR3 reads TGTGCCAGCAGTTACGACGAGGATCAGCCCCAGCATTTT. As protein: CASSYDEDQPQHF.

This CDR3 is CASRQPSGAYNEQFF. CDR3 sequence (DNA): TGTGCCAGCAGGCAACCTAGCGGGGCCTACAATGAGCAGTTCTTC. The V call is TRBV6-2 or TRBV6-3, the J call TRBJ2-1, with 9 positions matching TRBD2. The junction had 5 bases not matched to a gene; V was cut back by 6 bases and J by 2 bases. From germline, CDR1 is MNHEY and CDR2 SVGEGT. The CDR3 loop spans 15 amino acids.

This clonotype was seen once. V is TRBV5-1 and J is TRBJ2-5, with D perhaps matching TRBD1 or TRBD2 (6 bases each). This CDR3 is built from 14 residues. The V gene's germline CDR1 is SGHRS and CDR2 YFSETQ. Trimming cost V 4 bases and J 4 bases, with 14 bases left between them. The CDR3 here is CASSPTPGAETQYF. CDR3 nucleotide sequence: TGCGCCAGCAGCCCGACCCCGGGGGCAGAGACCCAGTACTTC.

The chain carries TRBV7-3 and TRBJ2-1; D not resolved. Trimming pared 5 bases from V and 8 bases from J, leaving 13 bases between. Germline V gene data show CDR1 as SGHTA and CDR2 as FQGTGA. This CDR3 contains 13 residues. This CDR3 is CASSPPSVDEQFF. CDR3 DNA: TGTGCCAGCAGCCCCCCCTCCGTGGATGAGCAGTTCTTC.

This clonotype was detected once. The gene calls are TRBV11-2 and TRBJ2-5; D gene uncertain. Trimming removed 5 bases at V and 3 bases at J, with 13 bases between. Germline CDR1 reads SGHAT; CDR2 reads FQNNGV. This CDR3 contains 14 residues. Here the CDR3 reads CASSPLGLEETQYF. The CDR3 DNA is TGTGCCAGCAGCCCCCTCGGCCTAGAAGAGACCCAGTACTTC.

V usage is TRBV5-1 and J usage is TRBJ2-1; TRBD1 or TRBD2 may be the D gene (5 bases each). Germline assignment: CDR1 SGHRS and CDR2 YFSETQ. V lost 6 bases and J lost 4, with 14 bases in between. This CDR3 contains 14 residues. The CDR3 region is CASTRSGPYNEQFF. The CDR3, as DNA: TGCGCCAGCACGAGGTCGGGACCGTACAATGAGCAGTTCTTC.

CDR3 amino acids: CASSSQGGGAEAFF. Here the CDR3 DNA reads TGTGCCAGCAGTTCCCAAGGGGGTGGGGCTGAAGCTTTCTTT. The rearrangement links TRBV28 to TRBJ1-1; TRBD1 might be the D (6 bases). This CDR3 region has 14 residues. Germline lookup yields CDR1 MDHEN and CDR2 SYDVKM. V gave up 4 bases and J gave up 6 bases, with 15 bases separating them.

The rearrangement links TRBV20-1 to TRBJ1-2, with TRBD1 matching 7 bases. The CDR3 contains 13 residues. CDR1 is DFQATT, CDR2 SNEGSKA, per germline (reference sequence). Trimming removed 5 bases from V and 4 bases from J; junction bases left unmatched: 7. CDR3 DNA: TGCAGTGCTGGGGGACAGACCCTCTATGGCTACACCTTC. It is translated as CSAGGQTLYGYTF.

J is TRBJ2-7 and V is TRBV19; 10 bases map to TRBD1. This CDR3 region has 14 residues. Per the germline V gene, CDR1 is LNHDA and CDR2 is SQIVND (reference sequence). The ends lost 3 bases at V and 5 bases at J; junction bases unmatched: 4. CDR3 DNA sequence: TGTGCCAGTAGTATGGGACAGGGGTTCGACGAGCAGTACTTC. It codes for CASSMGQGFDEQYF.

The rearrangement links TRBV7-2 to TRBJ2-1; D uncertain. V was cut by 10 bases and J by 7 bases, with 17 bases left in between. The CDR3 sequence is 13 residues long. From germline, CDR1 is SGHTA and CDR2 FQGNSA. CDR3 in amino acids: CATKGSLRNEQFF. The CDR3 nucleotides read TGTGCCACCAAAGGTTCTCTTCGGAATGAGCAGTTCTTC.

J is TRBJ2-7 and V is TRBV6-2 or TRBV6-3; 13 nucleotides line up with TRBD2. Germline CDR1 MNHEY, CDR2 SVGEGT. The CDR3 length is 15 residues. V trimming: 5 bases; J trimming: 2 bases; junction bases outside the gene matches: 3. The CDR3 sequence is CASSRTSGSAYEQYF. The DNA of the CDR3 is TGTGCCAGCAGTCGGACTAGCGGGAGTGCCTACGAGCAGTACTTC.

The rearrangement uses TRBV20-1 and TRBJ2-7; 13 positions agree with TRBD2. The CDR3 length is 15 residues. Germline trimming cut 3 bases from V and 3 bases from J; bases unmatched to any gene: 5. Germline V CDR1 and CDR2: DFQATT, SNEGSKA (reference sequence). Here the CDR3 DNA reads TGCAGTGCTAGTGGGACTAGCGGGGTGGTCTACGAGCAGTACTTC. Protein: CSASGTSGVVYEQYF.

V gene TRBV11-3 combines with J gene TRBJ1-1, with D uncertain. Trimming stripped 2 bases from V and 3 bases from J, with 10 bases between. The CDR3 sequence is 14 residues long. Germline CDR1 reads SGHNT; CDR2 reads YENEEA. The DNA of the CDR3 is TGTGCCAGCAGCTTAATCGCCGGGGACACTGAAGCTTTCTTT. It translates to CASSLIAGDTEAFF.

The chain couples TRBV5-3 to TRBJ2-7, with D possibly called TRBD1 or TRBD2 (5 bases each). TRBV5-3 is an ORF, with its function uncertain. Trimming stripped 0 bases from V and 7 bases from J, with 11 bases between. The CDR3 runs 13 residues. CDR3 nucleotides: TGTGCCAGAAGCTTGGGGGGGACGAGTGAGCAGTACGTC. Translation: CARSLGGTSEQYV.

This clonotype was recorded at least ten times. J is TRBJ2-1 and V is TRBV7-2; no firm D call. The CDR3 consists of 16 residues. V was pared by 4 bases and J by 0 bases, with 13 bases between. Germline V CDR1 and CDR2: SGHTA, FQGNSA. The CDR3, as DNA: TGTGCCAGCAGCTCACTATACTCAATCTCCTACAATGAGCAGTTCTTC. Protein sequence: CASSSLYSISYNEQFF.

This chain uses TRBV7-2 with TRBJ2-3; the match to TRBD2 covers 10 bases. CDR3 length: 13 amino acids. Looked up from germline, CDR1 is SGHTA and CDR2 is FQGNSA. After removal of 3 bases from V and 8 bases from J, the junction contained 2 bases not matched to a gene. CDR3 nucleotides: TGTGCCAGCAGCTTGGGACTAGCGTTTACGCAGTATTTT. This gives the protein CASSLGLAFTQYF.

This clonotype is a singleton in its sample. The gene calls are TRBV10-3 and TRBJ2-2; 7 nucleotides match TRBD1. V was clipped by 5 bases and J by 0 bases; unmatched bases: 9. The CDR3 is made up of 17 amino acids. CDR1 and CDR2 from the germline V gene are ENHRY and SYGVKD. In nucleotides, the CDR3 is TGTGCCATCAGTAAATCTTCCGGGACAGCGAACACCGGGGAGCTGTTTTTT. This encodes CAISKSSGTANTGELFF.

This clonotype was seen a handful of times. J is TRBJ2-1 and V is TRBV11-1; D is uncertain. The germline V gene encodes CDR1 SGHAT and CDR2 FQDESV (reference sequence). This CDR3 spans 14 amino acids. V was shortened by 6 bases and J by 8 bases, with 17 bases between the two germline ends. CDR3 region: CASSPNSIVDEQFF. For the CDR3, the DNA is TGTGCCAGCAGTCCGAACAGTATAGTCGATGAGCAGTTCTTC.